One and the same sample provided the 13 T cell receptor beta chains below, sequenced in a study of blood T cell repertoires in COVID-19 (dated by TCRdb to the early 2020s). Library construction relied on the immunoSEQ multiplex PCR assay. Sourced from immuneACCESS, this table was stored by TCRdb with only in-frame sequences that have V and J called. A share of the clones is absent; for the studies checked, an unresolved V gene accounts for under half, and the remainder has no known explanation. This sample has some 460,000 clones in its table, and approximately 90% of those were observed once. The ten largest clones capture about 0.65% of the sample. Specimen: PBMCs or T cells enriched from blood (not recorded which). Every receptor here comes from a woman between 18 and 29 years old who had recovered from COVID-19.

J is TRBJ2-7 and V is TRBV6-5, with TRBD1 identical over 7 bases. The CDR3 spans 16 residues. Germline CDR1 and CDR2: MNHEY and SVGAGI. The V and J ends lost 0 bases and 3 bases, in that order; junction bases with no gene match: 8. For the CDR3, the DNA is TGTGCCAGCAGTTACTCGGGGACAGCAAATCTCTACGAGCAGTACTTC. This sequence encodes CASSYSGTANLYEQYF.

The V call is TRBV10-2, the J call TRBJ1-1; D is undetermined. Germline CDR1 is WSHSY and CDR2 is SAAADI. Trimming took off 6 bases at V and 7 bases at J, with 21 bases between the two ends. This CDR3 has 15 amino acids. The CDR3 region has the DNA TGCGCCAGCAGGCGTATAGCGACCGAATCTGATGAAGCTTTCTTT. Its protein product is CASRRIATESDEAFF.

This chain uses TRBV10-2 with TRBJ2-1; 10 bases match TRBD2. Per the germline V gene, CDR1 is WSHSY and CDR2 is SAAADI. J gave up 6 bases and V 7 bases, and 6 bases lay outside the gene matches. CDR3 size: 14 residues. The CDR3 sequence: CASNERGGINEQFF. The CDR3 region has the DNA TGCGCCAGCAACGAGCGGGGGGGGATCAATGAGCAGTTCTTC.

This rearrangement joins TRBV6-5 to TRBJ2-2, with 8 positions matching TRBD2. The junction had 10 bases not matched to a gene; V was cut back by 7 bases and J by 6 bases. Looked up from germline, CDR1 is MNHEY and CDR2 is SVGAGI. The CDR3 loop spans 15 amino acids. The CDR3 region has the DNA TGTGCCAGCACCCCGGCGGGAGGTGGATCCGGGGAGCTGTTTTTT. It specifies CASTPAGGGSGELFF.

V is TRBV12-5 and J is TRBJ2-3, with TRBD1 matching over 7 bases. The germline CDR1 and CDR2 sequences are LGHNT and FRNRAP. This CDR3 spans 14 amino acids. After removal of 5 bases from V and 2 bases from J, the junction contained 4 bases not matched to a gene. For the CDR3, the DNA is TGTGCTAGTGGTGACAGGGAAGTCACAGATACGCAGTATTTT. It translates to CASGDREVTDTQYF.

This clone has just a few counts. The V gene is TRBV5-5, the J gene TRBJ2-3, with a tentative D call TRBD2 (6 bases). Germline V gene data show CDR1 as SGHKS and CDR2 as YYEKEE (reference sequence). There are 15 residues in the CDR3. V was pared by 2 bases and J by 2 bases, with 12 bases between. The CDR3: CASSFSGDLTDTQYF. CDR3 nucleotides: TGTGCCAGCAGCTTTTCGGGGGACCTCACAGATACGCAGTATTTT.

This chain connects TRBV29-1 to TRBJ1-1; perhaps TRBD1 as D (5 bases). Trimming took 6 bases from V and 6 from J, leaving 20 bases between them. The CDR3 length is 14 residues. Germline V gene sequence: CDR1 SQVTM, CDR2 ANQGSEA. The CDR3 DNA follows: TGCAGCGTCCCGCGGGGACTCAATGACGCTGAAGCTTTCTTT. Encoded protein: CSVPRGLNDAEAFF.

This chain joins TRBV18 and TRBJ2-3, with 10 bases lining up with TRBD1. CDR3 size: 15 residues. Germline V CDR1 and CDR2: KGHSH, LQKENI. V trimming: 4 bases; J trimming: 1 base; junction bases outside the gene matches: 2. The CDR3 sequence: CASSRDRGRTDTQYF. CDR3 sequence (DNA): TGTGCCAGCTCACGGGACAGGGGTCGCACAGATACGCAGTATTTT.

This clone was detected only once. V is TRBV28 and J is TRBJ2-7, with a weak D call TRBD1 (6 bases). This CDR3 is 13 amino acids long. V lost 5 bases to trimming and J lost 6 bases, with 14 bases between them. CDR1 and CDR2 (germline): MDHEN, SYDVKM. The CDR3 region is CASSGTPTGEQYF. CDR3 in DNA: TGTGCCAGCAGTGGGACACCCACGGGCGAGCAGTACTTC. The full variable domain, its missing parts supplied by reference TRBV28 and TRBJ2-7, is DVKVTQSSRYLVKRTGEKVFLECVQDMDHENMFWYRQDPGLGLRLIYFSYDVKMKEKGDIPEGYSVSREKKERFSLILESASTNQTSMYLCASSGTPTGEQYFGPGTRLTVT.

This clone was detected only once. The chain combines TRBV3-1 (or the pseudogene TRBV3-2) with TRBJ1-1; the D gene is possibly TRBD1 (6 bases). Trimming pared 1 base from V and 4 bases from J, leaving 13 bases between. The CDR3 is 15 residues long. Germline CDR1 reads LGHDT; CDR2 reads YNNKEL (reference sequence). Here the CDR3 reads CASSQAHQGGTEAFF. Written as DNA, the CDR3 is TGTGCCAGCAGCCAAGCCCATCAAGGGGGCACTGAAGCTTTCTTT.

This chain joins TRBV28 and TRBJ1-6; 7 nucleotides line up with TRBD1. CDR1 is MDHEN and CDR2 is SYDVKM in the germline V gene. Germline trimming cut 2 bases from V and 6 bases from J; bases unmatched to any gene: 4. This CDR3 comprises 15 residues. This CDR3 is CASSLRGQLNSPLHF. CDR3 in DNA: TGTGCCAGCAGTTTACGGGGACAGCTTAATTCACCCCTCCACTTT. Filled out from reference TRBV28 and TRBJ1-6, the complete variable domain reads DVKVTQSSRYLVKRTGEKVFLECVQDMDHENMFWYRQDPGLGLRLIYFSYDVKMKEKGDIPEGYSVSREKKERFSLILESASTNQTSMYLCASSLRGQLNSPLHFGNGTRLTVT.

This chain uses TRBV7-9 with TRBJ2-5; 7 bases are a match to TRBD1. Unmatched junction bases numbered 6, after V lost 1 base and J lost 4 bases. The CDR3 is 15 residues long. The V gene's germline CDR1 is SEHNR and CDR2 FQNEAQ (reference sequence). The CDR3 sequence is CASSLGPYRGETQYF. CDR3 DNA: TGTGCCAGCAGCTTAGGCCCCTACAGGGGAGAGACCCAGTACTTC. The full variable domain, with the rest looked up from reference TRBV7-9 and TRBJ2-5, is DTGVSQNPRHKITKRGQNVTFRCDPISEHNRLYWYRQTLGQGPEFLTYFQNEAQLEKSRLLSDRFSAERPKGSFSTLEIQRTEQGDSAMYLCASSLGPYRGETQYFGPGTRLLVL.

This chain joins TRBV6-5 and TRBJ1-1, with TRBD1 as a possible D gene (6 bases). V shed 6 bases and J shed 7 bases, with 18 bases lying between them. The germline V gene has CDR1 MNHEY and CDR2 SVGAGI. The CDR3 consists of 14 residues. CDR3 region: CASRPGQEGYEAFF. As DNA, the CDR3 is TGTGCCAGCAGGCCGGGACAAGAGGGGTATGAAGCTTTCTTT.